A single sample gave rise to the 23 T cell receptor beta chains below, sequenced in a study of OX40 agonist ivuxolimab in advanced cancers. Sequenced by immunoSEQ multiplex PCR; TCRdb stores in-frame clones only, minus some. The sample has tens of thousands of clones; roughly 80% are singletons. Material: CD4+ or CD8+ T cells sorted from blood, obtained in a trial of the OX40 agonist ivuxolimab. The receptors were sampled from an adult with an advanced solid tumor such as melanoma, head and neck, liver or kidney cancer.

The chain joins TRBV5-6 to TRBJ2-7; a weak D match, TRBD2 (6 bases). Germline V gives CDR1 SGHDT, CDR2 YYEEEE. Deletions cut 6 bases from V and 1 base from J, with 14 bases between. The CDR3 runs 14 residues. In DNA form, the CDR3 reads TGTGCCAGCACCAGCCGGCGGGGTTCCTACGAGCAGTACTTC. It encodes CASTSRRGSYEQYF.

The gene calls are TRBV6-5 and TRBJ1-1, with D unclear. Germline-derived CDR1 and CDR2 are MNHEY and SVGAGI. V was pared by 0 bases and J by 1 base, with 6 bases between. The CDR3 runs to 14 residues. Here the CDR3 reads CASSYSPKNTEAFF. Here the CDR3 DNA reads TGTGCCAGCAGTTACTCTCCCAAGAACACTGAAGCTTTCTTT.

The chain employs TRBV4-1 and TRBJ2-3; D may correspond to TRBD1 or TRBD2 (5 bases each). Trimming took 8 bases from V and 4 from J, leaving 25 bases between them. Germline V gene sequence: CDR1 MGHRA, CDR2 YSYEKL. There are 17 residues in the CDR3. This CDR3 is CASPRWGTTPGADTQYF. The CDR3 coding sequence is TGCGCCAGCCCGAGGTGGGGGACCACTCCAGGAGCAGATACGCAGTATTTT.

The V and J genes are TRBV5-8 and TRBJ2-6; the D is unclear. Trimming shortened V by 2 bases and J by 1 base, and 4 bases separated the two germline ends. Per the germline V gene, CDR1 is SGHTS and CDR2 is YDEGEE. CDR3 length: 14 amino acids. CDR3 loop: CASSFRSGANVLTF. CDR3 coding DNA: TGTGCCAGCAGCTTTAGGTCTGGGGCCAACGTCCTGACTTTC.

The chain uses TRBV11-3 and TRBJ2-5, with 11 bases lining up with TRBD2. This CDR3 comprises 15 residues. V gave up 5 bases and J gave up 1 base; unmatched junction bases: 3. Per the germline V gene, CDR1 is SGHNT and CDR2 is YENEEA. The CDR3, as DNA: TGTGCCAGCAGCCCGACTAGCGGGGTCCAAGAGACCCAGTACTTC. It encodes CASSPTSGVQETQYF.

The chain carries TRBV27 and TRBJ1-5; 9 positions agree with TRBD1. Germline CDR1 reads MNHEY; CDR2 reads SMNVEV (reference sequence). There are 15 residues in the CDR3. With 4 bases clipped from V and 7 bases from J, the junction kept 8 bases outside the gene matches. The CDR3 spells CASSSMGQGKQPQHF. In DNA form, the CDR3 reads TGTGCCAGCAGTTCAATGGGACAGGGAAAACAGCCCCAGCATTTT.

The gene calls are TRBV6-5 and TRBJ1-1; maybe TRBD1 (5 bases). V was pared by 6 bases and J by 8 bases, with 19 bases between. The CDR3 contains 14 residues. Germline V gives CDR1 MNHEY, CDR2 SVGAGI. The CDR3 DNA follows: TGTGCCAGCAGCCTACTCGAGTCAGGGTTGGAAGCTTTCTTT. Its protein is CASSLLESGLEAFF.

V usage is TRBV7-6 and J usage is TRBJ1-3, with 8 bases fitting TRBD1. The CDR3 runs 15 residues. V shed 3 bases and J 2 bases; nucleotides not matched to a gene: 3. The germline V gene encodes CDR1 SGHVS and CDR2 FNYEAQ. The CDR3 loop reads CASSLVQGAGNTIYF. The CDR3 bases are TGTGCCAGCAGCTTGGTACAGGGGGCTGGAAACACCATATATTTT.

This chain joins TRBV6-5 and TRBJ2-1, with a tentative D call TRBD1 (6 bases). Per the germline V gene, CDR1 is MNHEY and CDR2 is SVGAGI. This CDR3 comprises 15 residues. The V and J ends lost 7 bases and 4 bases respectively, with 17 bases between them. In nucleotides, the CDR3 is TGTGCCAGCAAATCTCTCCGGGACACATACAATGAGCAGTTCTTC. This sequence encodes CASKSLRDTYNEQFF.

The chain recombines TRBV9 with TRBJ2-1; TRBD2 matches at 14 bases. The CDR3 has 17 residues. V was clipped by 4 bases and J by 9 bases; unmatched bases: 12. CDR1 and CDR2 (germline): SGDLS, YYNGEE. The DNA of the CDR3 is TGTGCCAGCAGCCTTAGGGGACTAGCGGGAGCCCCGGGTGAGCAGTTCTTC. Its translation: CASSLRGLAGAPGEQFF.

The rearrangement links TRBV30 to TRBJ1-1; D uncertain. The germline V gene has CDR1 GTSNPN and CDR2 SVGIG (reference sequence). V shed 4 bases and J shed 4 bases, with 13 bases lying between them. This CDR3 spans 13 amino acids. The CDR3 is CAWKGPWGTEAFF. As DNA, the CDR3 is TGTGCCTGGAAGGGTCCCTGGGGCACTGAAGCTTTCTTT.

The V call is TRBV19, the J call TRBJ2-7; the D is unclear. V was pared by 1 base and J by 4 bases, with 8 bases between. Germline V gene sequence: CDR1 LNHDA, CDR2 SQIVND (reference sequence). This CDR3 is 13 amino acids long. The CDR3, as DNA: TGTGCCAGTAGTATAGCCCTCTGGTACGAGCAGTACTTC. This sequence encodes CASSIALWYEQYF.

This clone occurred a few times. The chain is built from TRBV19 and TRBJ2-1; 7 nucleotides align to TRBD2. This CDR3 has 16 residues. With V trimmed by 4 bases and J by 2 bases, 8 bases remained unmatched. Germline CDR1 and CDR2: LNHDA and SQIVND (reference sequence). For the CDR3, the DNA is TGTGCCAGTAGTAATTTGCGGGAGTATACCTACAATGAGCAGTTCTTC. Encoded protein: CASSNLREYTYNEQFF.

V and J are TRBV19 and TRBJ1-2; D is possibly TRBD1 (6 bases). Between the trimmed V and J ends, which lost 6 bases and 8 bases, there was a span of 13 bases. Germline V gene data show CDR1 as LNHDA and CDR2 as SQIVND (reference sequence). The CDR3 totals 12 residues. The CDR3 nucleotides are TGTGCCAGTAGCTTAACAGGGCGCGGCTACACCTTC. This gives the protein CASSLTGRGYTF. The full variable domain, completed using reference TRBV19 and TRBJ1-2, is DGGITQSPKYLFRKEGQNVTLSCEQNLNHDAMYWYRQDPGQGLRLIYYSQIVNDFQKGDIAEGYSVSREKKESFPLTVTSAQKNPTAFYLCASSLTGRGYTFGSGTRLTVV.

V usage is TRBV4-2 and J usage is TRBJ1-5, with D maybe TRBD1 (6 bases). CDR3 length: 19 residues. Trimming pared 0 bases from V and 0 bases from J, leaving 18 bases between. Germline loops: CDR1 LGHNA, CDR2 YNFKEQ. CDR3 in DNA: TGTGCCAGCAGCCAAGAAAGGACAGCCAGCCTCTATAGCAATCAGCCCCAGCATTTT. It codes for CASSQERTASLYSNQPQHF.

J is TRBJ2-7 and V is TRBV6-1, with a possible D match to TRBD2 (5 bases). The CDR3 has 13 amino acids. Trimming removed 4 bases at V and 3 bases at J, with 10 bases between. Per germline, CDR1 MNHNS and CDR2 SASEGT. In DNA, the CDR3 is TGTGCCAGCAGTGGAACCCGGGGCTACGAGCAGTACTTC. This codes for CASSGTRGYEQYF.

Comment on this clone: At one of its ends the junction is not consistent with the germline gene, which may arise from a read error. This chain uses TRBV30 with TRBJ2-5; 10 bases match TRBD2. Germline V gene sequence: CDR1 GTSNPN, CDR2 SVGIG (reference sequence). The CDR3 spans 12 residues. For the CDR3, the DNA is TGTGCGTGGACTAGCGGCGGGGGGACCCAGTACTTC. It translates to CAWTSGGGTQYF.

J is TRBJ2-7 and V is TRBV7-2; TRBD1 matches at 10 bases. Germline V CDR1 and CDR2: SGHTA, FQGNSA. The CDR3 spans 15 residues. V shed 1 base and J 3 bases; nucleotides not matched to a gene: 3. CDR3 DNA sequence: TGTGCCAGCAGCTTAGGGACAGGGGGATTCTACGAGCAGTACTTC. Translation gives CASSLGTGGFYEQYF.

The genes are TRBV30 and TRBJ1-2; D gene uncertain. Germline V gives CDR1 GTSNPN, CDR2 SVGIG (reference sequence). V lost 4 bases, J lost 0 bases, and 9 bases lay in between. The CDR3 runs 13 residues. The CDR3 sequence: CAWISQPNYGYTF. CDR3 nucleotides: TGTGCCTGGATTAGCCAGCCTAACTATGGCTACACCTTC.

This chain connects TRBV2 to TRBJ2-2; no clear D. CDR1 SNHLY and CDR2 FYNNEI come from the germline V gene. The CDR3 length is 14 residues. V was pared by 1 base and J by 4 bases, with 7 bases between. Here the CDR3 DNA reads TGTGCCAGCAGTGAAGGGTTGGTCACCGGGGAGCTGTTTTTT. Translation gives CASSEGLVTGELFF.

V usage is TRBV19 and J usage is TRBJ2-6, with D perhaps matching TRBD1 (6 bases). Germline CDR1 reads LNHDA; CDR2 reads SQIVND (reference sequence). The CDR3 sequence is 15 residues long. With 10 bases removed from V and 0 bases from J, the gap between germline ends came to 13 bases. The CDR3 DNA reads TGTGCCACCAGGACAGTTGGCTCTGGGGCCAACGTCCTGACTTTC. Its protein is CATRTVGSGANVLTF.

This chain joins TRBV7-6 and TRBJ1-1; tentatively, D is TRBD1 (6 bases). The V gene lost 5 bases and the J gene lost 0 bases, with 22 bases spanning the gap. The CDR3 extends over 18 amino acids. Germline V gene lookup returns CDR1 SGHVS and CDR2 FNYEAQ. CDR3 bases: TGTGCCAGCAGCCTGACCCCGGACAGCACTTCGATGAACACTGAAGCTTTCTTT. This encodes CASSLTPDSTSMNTEAFF.

The gene calls are TRBV5-1 and TRBJ2-3; D may be TRBD1 or TRBD2 (6 bases each). Germline CDR1 reads SGHRS; CDR2 reads YFSETQ. Trimming removed 1 base from V and 3 bases from J, with 12 bases in between. The CDR3 sequence is 15 residues long. DNA for the CDR3: TGCGCCAGCAGCTTGAGGGGGGACGGGACAGATACGCAGTATTTT. This codes for CASSLRGDGTDTQYF.